The 8 T cell receptor beta chains reported below all come from one sample, sequenced in a study of shared clonotypes between healthy human individuals. Here immunoSEQ multiplex PCR was the method, and the copy in TCRdb shows in-frame clones only, minus some. Counted here are roughly 500,000 clones, almost 80% occurring once; the ten biggest clones make up about 11%. What was sequenced was PBMCs. Receptors were obtained from a woman aged 40 to 55 in good health. Some clones in this sample may be carry-over from other donors' samples.

The chain employs TRBV11-2 and TRBJ2-5, with TRBD2 as a possible D gene (5 bases). The germline V gene encodes CDR1 SGHAT and CDR2 FQNNGV. V was cut by 7 bases and J by 2 bases, with 14 bases left in between. The CDR3 sequence is 14 residues long. The CDR3 DNA reads as TGTGCCAGCAACGACGGACTGGGGCAAGAGACCCAGTACTTC. Protein sequence: CASNDGLGQETQYF. Full variable domain (remainder filled in from reference TRBV11-2 and TRBJ2-5): EAGVAQSPRYKIIEKRQSVAFWCNPISGHATLYWYQQILGQGPKLLIQFQNNGVVDDSQLPKDRFSAERLKGVDSTLKIQPAKLEDSAVYLCASNDGLGQETQYFGPGTRLLVL.

This clone was seen more than once but under ten times. The chain has TRBV30 and TRBJ2-5, with 7 bases lining up with TRBD1. The tail of the sequence fits TRBJ2-7 better, so the J call may be wrong. The germline V gene encodes CDR1 GTSNPN and CDR2 SVGIG (reference sequence). The CDR3 is 12 amino acids. CDR3 in amino acids: CAWRTGHVEQYF. The CDR3 DNA is TGTGCCTGGAGGACAGGGCACGTCGAGCAGTACTTC.

The CDR3 spells CATSREAASGGDHTQYF. In DNA, the CDR3 is TGTGCCACCAGCAGAGAGGCGGCTAGCGGGGGGGATCATACGCAGTATTTT. This rearrangement joins TRBV15 to TRBJ2-3; 12 bases align to TRBD2. The CDR3 covers 17 residues. Germline V CDR1 and CDR2: LNHNV, YYDKDF (reference sequence). Unmatched junction bases numbered 8, after V lost 0 bases and J lost 7 bases. Supplemented by reference TRBV15 and TRBJ2-3, the full variable domain reads DAMVIQNPRYQVTQFGKPVTLSCSQTLNHNVMYWYQQKSSQAPKLLFHYYDKDFNNEADTPDNFQSRRPNTSFCFLDIRSPGLGDTAMYLCATSREAASGGDHTQYFGPGTRLTVL.

Comment on this clone: A far larger clone is just one base off, so this is likely a read error. The rearrangement uses TRBV20-1 and TRBJ1-1; D is ambiguous. The ends were cut back, 5 bases at V and 10 bases at J, with 14 bases in the middle. This CDR3 region has 11 residues. Germline lookup yields CDR1 DFQATT and CDR2 SNEGSKA (reference sequence). Here the CDR3 DNA reads TGCAGTGCTTCTCCCGAGCCAGGAGCTTTCTTT. Its protein product is CSASPEPGAFF.

The genes are TRBV1 and TRBJ1-2. TRBV1 is a known pseudogene. The CDR3 contains 15 residues. The CDR3 DNA is TGCACCAGCAGCCAAGATAGGGCAGGGAGTCCTGGCTACACCTTC. The encoded protein is CTSSQDRAGSPGYTF.

This clone has just one count. CDR3 DNA: TGTGCCAGCAGACAGGGCCACGGCCTCACAGATACGCAGTATTTT. Translating it yields CASRQGHGLTDTQYF. V and J are TRBV9 and TRBJ2-3; D might be TRBD1 (6 bases). Trimming took 5 bases from V and 2 from J, leaving 15 bases between them. Germline loops: CDR1 SGDLS, CDR2 YYNGEE. The CDR3 loop spans 15 amino acids.

V is TRBV6-9 and J is TRBJ2-1; the match to TRBD1 covers 7 bases. This CDR3 is 20 amino acids long. Germline trimming cut 5 bases from V and 1 base from J; bases unmatched to any gene: 20. Germline CDR1 MNHGY, CDR2 SVAAGI. CDR3 loop: CASSHPAQGQLFRSYNEQFF. The CDR3 DNA follows: TGTGCCAGCAGTCATCCGGCCCAGGGACAGCTCTTTCGGTCCTACAATGAGCAGTTCTTC.

This clone has only a few counts. V usage is TRBV6-5 and J usage is TRBJ1-3; the D gene is possibly TRBD1 (5 bases). Per germline, CDR1 MNHEY and CDR2 SVGAGI. The germline V and J ends were trimmed by 2 bases and 0 bases, with 11 bases remaining between them. The CDR3 is made up of 16 amino acids. CDR3 DNA: TGTGCCAGCAGTTACGGGGGAATCCGCTCTGGAAACACCATATATTTT. It yields the protein CASSYGGIRSGNTIYF.